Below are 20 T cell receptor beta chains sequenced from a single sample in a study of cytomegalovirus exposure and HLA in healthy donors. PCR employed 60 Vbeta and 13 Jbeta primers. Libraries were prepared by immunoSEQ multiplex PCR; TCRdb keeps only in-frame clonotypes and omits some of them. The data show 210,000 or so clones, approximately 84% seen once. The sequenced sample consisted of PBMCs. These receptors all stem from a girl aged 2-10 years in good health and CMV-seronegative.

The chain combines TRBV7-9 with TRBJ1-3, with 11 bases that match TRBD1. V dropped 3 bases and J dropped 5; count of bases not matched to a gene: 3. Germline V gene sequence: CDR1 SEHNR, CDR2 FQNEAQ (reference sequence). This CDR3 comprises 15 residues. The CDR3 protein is CASSLGTGGRNTIYF. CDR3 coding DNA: TGTGCCAGCAGCTTGGGGACAGGGGGTCGAAACACCATATATTTT.

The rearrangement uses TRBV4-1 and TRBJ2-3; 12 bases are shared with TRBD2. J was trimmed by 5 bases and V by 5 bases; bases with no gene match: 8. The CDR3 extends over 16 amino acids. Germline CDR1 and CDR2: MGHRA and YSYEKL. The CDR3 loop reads CASSSSGRALVDTQYF. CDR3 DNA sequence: TGCGCCAGCAGCTCTAGCGGGAGGGCCTTGGTAGATACGCAGTATTTT.

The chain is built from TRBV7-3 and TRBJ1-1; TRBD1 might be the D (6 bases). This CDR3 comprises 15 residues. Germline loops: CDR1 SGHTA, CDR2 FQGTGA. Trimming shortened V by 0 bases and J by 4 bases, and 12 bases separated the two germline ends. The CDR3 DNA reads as TGTGCCAGCAGCTTAACTCAGGGGATAGGCACTGAAGCTTTCTTT. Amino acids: CASSLTQGIGTEAFF. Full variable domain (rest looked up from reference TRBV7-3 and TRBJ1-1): GAGVSQTPSNKVTEKGKYVELRCDPISGHTALYWYRQSLGQGPEFLIYFQGTGAADDSGLPNDRFFAVRPEGSVSTLKIQRTERGDSAVYLCASSLTQGIGTEAFFGQGTRLTVV.

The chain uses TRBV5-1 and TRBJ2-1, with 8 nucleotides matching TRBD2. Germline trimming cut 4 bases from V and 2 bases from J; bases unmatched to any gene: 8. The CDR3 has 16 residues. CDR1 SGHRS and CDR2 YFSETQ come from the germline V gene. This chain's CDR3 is CASSLEAGVTYNEQFF. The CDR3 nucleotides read TGCGCCAGCAGCCTGGAAGCGGGAGTAACCTACAATGAGCAGTTCTTC.

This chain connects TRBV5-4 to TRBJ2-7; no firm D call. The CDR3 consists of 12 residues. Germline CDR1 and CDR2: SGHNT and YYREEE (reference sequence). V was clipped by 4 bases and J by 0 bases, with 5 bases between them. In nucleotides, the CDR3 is TGTGCCAGCAGCAAATACTCCTACGAGCAGTACTTC. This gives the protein CASSKYSYEQYF.

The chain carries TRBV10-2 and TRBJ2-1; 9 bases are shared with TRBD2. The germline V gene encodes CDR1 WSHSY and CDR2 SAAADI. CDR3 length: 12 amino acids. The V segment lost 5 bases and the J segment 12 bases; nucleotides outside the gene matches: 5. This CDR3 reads CASSPLLAGQFF. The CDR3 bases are TGCGCCAGCAGTCCTTTACTAGCGGGGCAGTTCTTC.

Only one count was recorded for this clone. The CDR3: CASSLTPGQGSYGYTF. The CDR3 coding sequence is TGTGCCAGCAGCCTGACCCCCGGACAGGGGTCCTATGGCTACACCTTC. The genes are TRBV14 and TRBJ1-2; 9 nucleotides agree with TRBD1. Per germline, CDR1 SGHDN and CDR2 FVKESK. The CDR3 is 16 amino acids. Trimming cost V 4 bases and J 4 bases; bases outside gene matches: 10.

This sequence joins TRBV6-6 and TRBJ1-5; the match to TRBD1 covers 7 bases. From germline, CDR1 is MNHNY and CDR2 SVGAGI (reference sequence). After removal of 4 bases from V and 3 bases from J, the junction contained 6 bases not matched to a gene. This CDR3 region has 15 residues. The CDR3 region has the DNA TGTGCCAGCAGTTCCCGACAGGGTGACAATCAGCCCCAGCATTTT. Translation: CASSSRQGDNQPQHF.

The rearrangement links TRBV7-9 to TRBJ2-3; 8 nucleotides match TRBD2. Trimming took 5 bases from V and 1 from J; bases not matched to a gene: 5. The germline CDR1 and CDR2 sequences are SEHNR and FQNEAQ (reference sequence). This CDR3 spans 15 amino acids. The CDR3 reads CASSNGRGGTDTQYF. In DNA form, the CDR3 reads TGTGCCAGCAGCAATGGGCGGGGGGGCACAGATACGCAGTATTTT.

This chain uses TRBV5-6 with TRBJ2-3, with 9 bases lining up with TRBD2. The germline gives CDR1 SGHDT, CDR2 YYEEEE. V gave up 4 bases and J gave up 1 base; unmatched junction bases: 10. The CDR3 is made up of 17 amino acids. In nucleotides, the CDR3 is TGTGCCAGCAGCGGAGGACTAGCGTTTATTCGCACAGATACGCAGTATTTT. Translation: CASSGGLAFIRTDTQYF.

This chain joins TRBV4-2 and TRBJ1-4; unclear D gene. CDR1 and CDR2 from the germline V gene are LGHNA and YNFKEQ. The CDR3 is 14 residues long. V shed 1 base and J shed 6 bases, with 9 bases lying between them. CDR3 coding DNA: TGTGCCAGCAGCCAAGGGACTGAGGATGAAAAACTGTTTTTT. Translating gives CASSQGTEDEKLFF.

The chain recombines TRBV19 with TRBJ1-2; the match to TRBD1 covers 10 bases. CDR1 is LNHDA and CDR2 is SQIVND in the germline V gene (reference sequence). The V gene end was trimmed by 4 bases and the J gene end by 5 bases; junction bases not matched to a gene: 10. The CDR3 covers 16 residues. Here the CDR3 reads CASSTRRQGAGYGYTF. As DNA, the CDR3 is TGTGCCAGTAGTACCCGCCGACAGGGGGCTGGGTATGGCTACACCTTC.

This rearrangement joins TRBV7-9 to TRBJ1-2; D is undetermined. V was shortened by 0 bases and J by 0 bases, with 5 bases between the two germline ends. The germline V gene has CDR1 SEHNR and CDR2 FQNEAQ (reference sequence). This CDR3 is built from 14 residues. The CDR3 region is CASSLAQSNYGYTF. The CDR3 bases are TGTGCCAGCAGCTTAGCCCAATCTAACTATGGCTACACCTTC.

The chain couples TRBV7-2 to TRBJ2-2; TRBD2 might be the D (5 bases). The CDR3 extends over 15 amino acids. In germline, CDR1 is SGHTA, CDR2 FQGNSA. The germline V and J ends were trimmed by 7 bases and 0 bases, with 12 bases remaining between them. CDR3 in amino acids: CASNPIATNTGELFF. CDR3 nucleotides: TGTGCCAGCAACCCCATAGCGACGAACACCGGGGAGCTGTTTTTT.

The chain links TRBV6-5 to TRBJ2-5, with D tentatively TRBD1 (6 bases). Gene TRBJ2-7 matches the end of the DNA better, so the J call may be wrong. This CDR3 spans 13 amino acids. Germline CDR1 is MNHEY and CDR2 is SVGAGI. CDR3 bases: TGTGCCAGCAGTTACTCGAGGGGGTACGAGCAGTACTTC. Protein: CASSYSRGYEQYF.

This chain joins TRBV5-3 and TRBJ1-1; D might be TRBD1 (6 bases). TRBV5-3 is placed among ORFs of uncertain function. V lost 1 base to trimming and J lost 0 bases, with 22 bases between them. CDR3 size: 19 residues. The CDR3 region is CARSLILTGHLPMNTEAFF. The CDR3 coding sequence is TGTGCCAGAAGCTTGATTTTAACGGGACACCTACCCATGAACACTGAAGCTTTCTTT.

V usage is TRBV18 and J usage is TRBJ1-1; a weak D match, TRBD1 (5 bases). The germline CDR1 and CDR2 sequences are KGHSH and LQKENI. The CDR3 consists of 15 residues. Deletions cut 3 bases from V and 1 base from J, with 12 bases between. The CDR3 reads CASSPSGAGNTEAFF. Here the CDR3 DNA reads TGTGCCAGCTCACCTAGCGGGGCCGGGAACACTGAAGCTTTCTTT.

This CDR3 reads CASSLVLLGGKFF. Here the CDR3 DNA reads TGTGCCAGCAGCTTAGTACTGCTAGGAGGGAAGTTCTTC. The chain uses TRBV7-2 and TRBJ2-1; tentative D call: TRBD2 (6 bases). Trimming left V 1 base short and J 14 bases short, with 15 bases between. Germline V lookup: CDR1 SGHTA, CDR2 FQGNSA. The CDR3 spans 13 residues.

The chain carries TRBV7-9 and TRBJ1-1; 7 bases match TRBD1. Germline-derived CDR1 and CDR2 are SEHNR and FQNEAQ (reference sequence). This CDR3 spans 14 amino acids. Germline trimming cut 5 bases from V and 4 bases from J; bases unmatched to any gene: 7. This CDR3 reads CASSQGVPITEAFF. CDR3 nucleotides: TGTGCCAGCAGCCAGGGGGTCCCCATCACTGAAGCTTTCTTT.

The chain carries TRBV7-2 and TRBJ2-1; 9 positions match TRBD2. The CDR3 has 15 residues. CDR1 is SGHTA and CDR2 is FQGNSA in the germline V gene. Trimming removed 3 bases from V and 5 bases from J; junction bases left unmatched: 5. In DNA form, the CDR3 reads TGTGCCAGCAGCTTTAGCGGGAGTAAAAACAATGAGCAGTTCTTC. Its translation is CASSFSGSKNNEQFF.